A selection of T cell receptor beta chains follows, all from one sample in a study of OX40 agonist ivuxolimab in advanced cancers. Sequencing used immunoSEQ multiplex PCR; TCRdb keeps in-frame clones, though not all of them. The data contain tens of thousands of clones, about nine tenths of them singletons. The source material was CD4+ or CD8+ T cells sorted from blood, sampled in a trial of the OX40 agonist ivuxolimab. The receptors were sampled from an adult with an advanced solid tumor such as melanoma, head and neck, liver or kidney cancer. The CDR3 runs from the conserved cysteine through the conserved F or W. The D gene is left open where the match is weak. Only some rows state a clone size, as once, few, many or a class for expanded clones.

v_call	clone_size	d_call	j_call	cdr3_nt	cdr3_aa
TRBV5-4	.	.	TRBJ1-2	TGTGCCAGCAGCTTGGGTTTCCAAATGGGGGGCTACACCTTC	CASSLGFQMGGYTF
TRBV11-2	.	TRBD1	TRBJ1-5	TGTGCCAGCAGCCCAAGGACAGGGGATCAGCCCCAGCATTTT	CASSPRTGDQPQHF
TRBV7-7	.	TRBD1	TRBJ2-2	TGTGCTAGCAGCCGAGATACGGGACAGCACGGGGAGCTGTTTTTT	CASSRDTGQHGELFF
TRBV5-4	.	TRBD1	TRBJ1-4	TGTGCCAGCAGCTCGGGACAGCCTAATGAAAAACTGTTTTTT	CASSSGQPNEKLFF
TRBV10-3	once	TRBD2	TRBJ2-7	TGTGCCATCAGTGAGTCGGAGCTAGCGGGAGGTGAAGAGCAGTACTTC	CAISESELAGGEEQYF
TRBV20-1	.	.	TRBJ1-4	TGCAGTGCTGTTACTCCGGAAAAACTGTTTTTT	CSAVTPEKLFF
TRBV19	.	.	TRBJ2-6	TGTGCCAGTAATGAAGCAGAGGAAAACTCTGGGGCCAACGTCCTGACTTTC	CASNEAEENSGANVLTF
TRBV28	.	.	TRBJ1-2	TGTGCCAGCAGTTTAGGTCCCACAGACTATGGCTACACCTTC	CASSLGPTDYGYTF
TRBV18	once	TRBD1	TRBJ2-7	TGTGCCAGCTCACCACTCGACAGGGTCCCTTCCTACGAGCAGTACTTC	CASSPLDRVPSYEQYF
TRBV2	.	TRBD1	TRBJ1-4	TGTGCCAGCAGTGAAGTGGGACAGGGTATAGAAAAACTGTTTTTT	CASSEVGQGIEKLFF
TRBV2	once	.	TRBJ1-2	TGTGCCAGCAACGCCCAGCCCCCGGCCCTTGGCTACACCTTC	CASNAQPPALGYTF
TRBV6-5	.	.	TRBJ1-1	TGTGCCAGCAGTTACGCCACAGGTCGACTCACCGAAGCTTTCTTT	CASSYATGRLTEAFF
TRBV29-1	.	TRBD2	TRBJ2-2	TGCAGCGTTGCGGGAGGGCCAAGATCGTCATTTGGGGGGGAGCTGTTTTTT	CSVAGGPRSSFGGELFF
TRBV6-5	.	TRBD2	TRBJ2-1	TGTGCCAGTTGGGGGGGGAGGGCCCAAGACAATGAGCAGTTCTTC	CASWGGRAQDNEQFF
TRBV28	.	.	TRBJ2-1	TGTGCCAGCAGTTTATATGGGAGGCAGGGGTACAATGAGCAGTTCTTC	CASSLYGRQGYNEQFF
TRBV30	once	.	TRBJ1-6	TGTGCCTGGAGGGTCACAGTTTATAATTCACCCCTCCACTTT	CAWRVTVYNSPLHF
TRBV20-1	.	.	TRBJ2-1	TGCAGTGCCGACAACACCCGTGAGCAGTTCTTC	CSADNTREQFF
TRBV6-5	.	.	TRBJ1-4	TGTGCCACCCGGGGTTCTGGCGAAAAACTGTTTTTT	CATRGSGEKLFF
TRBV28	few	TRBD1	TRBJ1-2	TGTGCCAGCAGTAAGGGACAGGGGGGAGGTGGCTACACCTTC	CASSKGQGGGGYTF
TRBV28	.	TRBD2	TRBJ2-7	TGTGCCAGCAGTTTAGCGGGAGGTCCCCCCTACGAGCAGTACTTC	CASSLAGGPPYEQYF
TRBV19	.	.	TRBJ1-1	TGTGCCAGTAGTACGACAGTGAACACTGAAGCTTTCTTT	CASSTTVNTEAFF
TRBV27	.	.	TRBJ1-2	TGTGCCAGCAGTAGTACAGGGAGGGTGGTCTATGGCTACACCTTC	CASSSTGRVVYGYTF
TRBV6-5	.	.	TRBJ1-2	TGTGCCAGCAGTTACTCCCCCAACTATGGCTACACCTTC	CASSYSPNYGYTF
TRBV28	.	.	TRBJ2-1	TGTGCCAGCAGTTTAGTAGCTTACAATGAGCAGTTCTTC	CASSLVAYNEQFF
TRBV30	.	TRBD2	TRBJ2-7	TGTGCCTGGGATGGGACGCACGGGGGGTACGAGCAGTACTTC	CAWDGTHGGYEQYF
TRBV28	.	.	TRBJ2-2	TGTGCCAGCCCAAACAGGAACACCGGGGAGCTGTTTTTT	CASPNRNTGELFF
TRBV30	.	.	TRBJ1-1	TGTGCCTGGAGTGGGGGGGGAATGAACACTGAAGCTTTCTTT	CAWSGGGMNTEAFF
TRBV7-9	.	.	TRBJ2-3	TGTGCCAGCAGCCTCTTAACATCGACAGATACGCAGTATTTT	CASSLLTSTDTQYF
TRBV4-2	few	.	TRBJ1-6	TGTGCCAGCAGCCAAGAAACAGGGAGTGTTGGGTCACCCCTCCACTTT	CASSQETGSVGSPLHF
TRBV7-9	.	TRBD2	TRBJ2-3	TGTGCCAGCAGCTTATTTAGGCGGGCTAGCGGGGCCACAGATACGCAGTATTTT	CASSLFRRASGATDTQYF
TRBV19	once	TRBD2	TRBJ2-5	TGTGCCAGTCAAGGCGGGGGGGCAGGAGAGACCCAGTACTTC	CASQGGGAGETQYF
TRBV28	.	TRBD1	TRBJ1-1	TGTGCCAGCAGGGAGACAGGGCCAGACACTGAAGCTTTCTTT	CASRETGPDTEAFF
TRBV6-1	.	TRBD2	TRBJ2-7	TGTGCCAGCAACCGAGCGGGAGGGGGTGGCAAAGAGCAGTACTTC	CASNRAGGGGKEQYF
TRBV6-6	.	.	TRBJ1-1	TGTGCCAGCAGTTACCTAGTTACTAACACTGAAGCTTTCTTT	CASSYLVTNTEAFF
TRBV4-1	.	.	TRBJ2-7	TGCGCCAGCAGCCAAGTTGGGACTCACGGGGATGAGCAGTACTTC	CASSQVGTHGDEQYF
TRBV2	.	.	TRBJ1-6	TGTGCCAGCAGTGTGAATAATTCACCCCTCCACTTT	CASSVNNSPLHF
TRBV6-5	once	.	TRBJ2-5	TGTGCCAGCAGTTACTCTTACAGGCAAGAGACCCAGTACTTC	CASSYSYRQETQYF
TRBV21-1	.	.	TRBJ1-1	TGTGCCAGCAGCGGCCATACGGGAACTTCTGAAGCTTTCTTT	CASSGHTGTSEAFF
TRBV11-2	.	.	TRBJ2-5	TGTGCCAGCAGCTCATCGCCGGCACAAGAGACCCAGTACTTC	CASSSSPAQETQYF
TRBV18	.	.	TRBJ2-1	TGTGCCAGCTCACCAGAATTCGGTCTCAATGAGCAGTTCTTC	CASSPEFGLNEQFF
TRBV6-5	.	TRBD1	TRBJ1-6	TGTGCCAGCAGTTGGGGACAGGACAGAGCCAATTCACCCCTCCACTTT	CASSWGQDRANSPLHF
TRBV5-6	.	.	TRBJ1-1	TGTGCCAGCGTCCAGATGGGGGGGTCTGAAGCTTTCTTT	CASVQMGGSEAFF